At least ten counts were recorded for the clone carrying this T cell receptor (beta chain). What it binds is not known. The CDR3 is made up of 16 amino acids. CDR1 and CDR2 (germline): SEHNR, FQNEAQ (reference sequence). The germline V and J ends were trimmed by 4 bases and 4 bases, with 19 bases remaining between them. These data come from a study of T cell repertoires in cytomegalovirus infection. Study-level background: Carrying CMV and the relevant HLA type showed in public TCR beta signatures. The study, taken as a whole, reports: Of the TCR beta families, the public ones yielded a cumulative frequency that identified carriers of CMV plus the relevant HLA. CMV-specific HLA-C-restricted TCR beta clonotypes dominated the ex vivo response.

MiXCR was run by TCRdb on the reads, yielding one entry per CDR3 protein. The data hold more than 200,000 distinct CDR3 sequences, with roughly 9% observed a single time. The chain combines TRBV7-9 with TRBJ1-2, with D unclear. The receptor comes from a human donor in good health (CMV status not recorded). Some clones in this sample may be carry-over from other donors' samples. Sequencing was performed on PBMCs. CDR3 bases: TGTGCCAGCAGCTCCACCTCATCCAGCCTGATCTATGGCTACACCTTC. Translating gives CASSSTSSSLIYGYTF.